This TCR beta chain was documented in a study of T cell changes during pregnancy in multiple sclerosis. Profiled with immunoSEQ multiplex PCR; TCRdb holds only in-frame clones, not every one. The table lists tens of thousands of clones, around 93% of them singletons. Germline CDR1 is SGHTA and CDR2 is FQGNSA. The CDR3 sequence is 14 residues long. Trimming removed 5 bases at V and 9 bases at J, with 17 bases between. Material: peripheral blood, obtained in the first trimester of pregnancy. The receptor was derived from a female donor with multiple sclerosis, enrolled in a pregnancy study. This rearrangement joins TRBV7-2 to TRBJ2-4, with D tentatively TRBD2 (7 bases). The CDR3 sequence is CASSPLGGVGIQYF. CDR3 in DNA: TGTGCCAGCAGCCCCCTAGGGGGGGTTGGCATTCAGTACTTC. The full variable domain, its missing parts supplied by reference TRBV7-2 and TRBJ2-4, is GAGVSQSPSNKVTEKGKDVELRCDPISGHTALYWYRQSLGQGLEFLIYFQGNSAPDKSGLPSDRFSAERTGGSVSTLTIQRTQQEDSAVYLCASSPLGGVGIQYFGAGTRLSVL.